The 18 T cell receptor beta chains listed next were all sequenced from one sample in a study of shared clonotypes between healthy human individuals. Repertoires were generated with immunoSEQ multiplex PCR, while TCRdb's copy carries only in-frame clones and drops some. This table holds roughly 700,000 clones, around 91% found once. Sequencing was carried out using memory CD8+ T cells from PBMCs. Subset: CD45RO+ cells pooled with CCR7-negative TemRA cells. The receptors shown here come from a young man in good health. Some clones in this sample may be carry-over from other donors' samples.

The CDR3 DNA is TGTGCCACCTCGCTTGGGGCGGAGAGCACTGAAGCTTTCTTT. This sequence encodes CATSLGAESTEAFF. The rearrangement joins TRBV15 to TRBJ1-1, with a possible D match to TRBD1 (5 bases). Germline-derived CDR1 and CDR2 are LNHNV and YYDKDF (reference sequence). V dropped 8 bases and J dropped 4 bases, with 17 bases sitting between them. The CDR3 extends over 14 amino acids. Full variable domain (missing parts from reference TRBV15 and TRBJ1-1): DAMVIQNPRYQVTQFGKPVTLSCSQTLNHNVMYWYQQKSSQAPKLLFHYYDKDFNNEADTPDNFQSRRPNTSFCFLDIRSPGLGDTAMYLCATSLGAESTEAFFGQGTRLTVV.

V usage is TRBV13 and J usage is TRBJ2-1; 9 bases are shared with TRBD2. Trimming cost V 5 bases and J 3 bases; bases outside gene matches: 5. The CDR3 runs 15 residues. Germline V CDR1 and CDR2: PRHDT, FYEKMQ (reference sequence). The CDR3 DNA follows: TGTGCCAGCAGCGCCATGACTAGCGGCTACAATGAGCAGTTCTTC. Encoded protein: CASSAMTSGYNEQFF.

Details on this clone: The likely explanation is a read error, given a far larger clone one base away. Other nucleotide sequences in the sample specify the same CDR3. The CDR3 bases are TGTGCCAGCAGCTCAGGGGACTACGAGCAGTACTTC. Translating it yields CASSSGDYEQYF. V usage is TRBV7-8 and J usage is TRBJ2-7, with a tentative D call TRBD1 (6 bases). Looked up from germline, CDR1 is SGHVS and CDR2 is FQNEAQ. Trimming left V 4 bases short and J 3 bases short, with 7 bases between. CDR3 size: 12 residues. Drawing the rest from reference TRBV7-8 and TRBJ2-7, the complete variable domain is GAGVSQSPRYKVAKRGQDVALRCDPISGHVSLFWYQQALGQGPEFLTYFQNEAQLDKSGLPSDRFFAERPEGSVSTLKIQRTQQEDSAVYLCASSSGDYEQYFGPGTRLTVT.

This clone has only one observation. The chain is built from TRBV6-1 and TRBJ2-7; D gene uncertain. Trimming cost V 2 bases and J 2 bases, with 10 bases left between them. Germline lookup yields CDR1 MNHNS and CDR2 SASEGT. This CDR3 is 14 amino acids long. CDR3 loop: CASSEMLATYEQYF. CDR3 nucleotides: TGTGCCAGCAGTGAAATGTTGGCCACCTACGAGCAGTACTTC.

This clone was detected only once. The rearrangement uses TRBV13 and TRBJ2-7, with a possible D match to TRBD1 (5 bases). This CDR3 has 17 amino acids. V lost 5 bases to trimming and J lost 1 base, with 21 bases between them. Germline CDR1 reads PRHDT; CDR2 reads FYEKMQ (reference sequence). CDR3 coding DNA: TGTGCCAGCAGCGGGGAAGGGTGGGGCTTATCGTCCTACGAGCAGTACTTC. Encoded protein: CASSGEGWGLSSYEQYF.

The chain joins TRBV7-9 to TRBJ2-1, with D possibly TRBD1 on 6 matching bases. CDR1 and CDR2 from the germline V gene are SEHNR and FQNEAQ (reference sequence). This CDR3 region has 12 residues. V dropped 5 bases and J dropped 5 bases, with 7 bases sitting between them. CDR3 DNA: TGTGCCAGCAGCCACAGGGACAATGAGCAGTTCTTC. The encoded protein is CASSHRDNEQFF.

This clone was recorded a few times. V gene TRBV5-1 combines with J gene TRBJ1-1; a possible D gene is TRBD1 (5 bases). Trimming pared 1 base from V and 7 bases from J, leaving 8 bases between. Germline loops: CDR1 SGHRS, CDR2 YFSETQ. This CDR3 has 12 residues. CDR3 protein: CASSLLGDEAFF. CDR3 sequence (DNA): TGCGCCAGCAGCTTGTTGGGGGATGAAGCTTTCTTT. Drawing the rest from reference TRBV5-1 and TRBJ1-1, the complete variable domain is KAGVTQTPRYLIKTRGQQVTLSCSPISGHRSVSWYQQTPGQGLQFLFEYFSETQRNKGNFPGRFSGRQFSNSRSEMNVSTLELGDSALYLCASSLLGDEAFFGQGTRLTVV.

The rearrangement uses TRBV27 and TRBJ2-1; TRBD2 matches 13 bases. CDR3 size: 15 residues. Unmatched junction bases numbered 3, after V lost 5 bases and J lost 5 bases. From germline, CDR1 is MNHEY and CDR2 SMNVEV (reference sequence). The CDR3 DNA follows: TGTGCCAGCAGTCGCGGGACTAGCGGGGACAATGAGCAGTTCTTC. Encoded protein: CASSRGTSGDNEQFF.

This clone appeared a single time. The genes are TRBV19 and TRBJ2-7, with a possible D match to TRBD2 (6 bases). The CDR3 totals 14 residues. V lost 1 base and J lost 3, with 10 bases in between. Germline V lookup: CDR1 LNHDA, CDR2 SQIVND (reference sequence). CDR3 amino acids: CASSIVPGSYEQYF. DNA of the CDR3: TGTGCCAGTAGTATAGTCCCCGGGAGCTACGAGCAGTACTTC.

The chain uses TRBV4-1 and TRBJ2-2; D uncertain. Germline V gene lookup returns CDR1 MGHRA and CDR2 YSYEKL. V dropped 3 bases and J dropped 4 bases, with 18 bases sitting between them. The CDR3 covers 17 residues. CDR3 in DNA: TGCGCCAGCAGCCAGCCCGGACGGTCCTTACTCACCGGGGAGCTGTTTTTT. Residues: CASSQPGRSLLTGELFF.

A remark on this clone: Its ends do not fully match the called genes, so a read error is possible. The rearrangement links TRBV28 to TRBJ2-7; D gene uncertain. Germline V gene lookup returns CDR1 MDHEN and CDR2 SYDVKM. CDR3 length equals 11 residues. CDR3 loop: CASSLDFRVFF. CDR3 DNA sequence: TGTGCCAGCAGTTTAGATTTCCGGGTCTTCTTC.

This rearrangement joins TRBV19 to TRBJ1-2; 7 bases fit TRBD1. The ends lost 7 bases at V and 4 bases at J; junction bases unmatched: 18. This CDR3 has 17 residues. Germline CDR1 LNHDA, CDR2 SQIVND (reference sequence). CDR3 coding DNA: TGTGCCAGTATCCCCCGAGACAGGGCCCGAGAGTTCTATGGCTACACCTTC. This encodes CASIPRDRAREFYGYTF.

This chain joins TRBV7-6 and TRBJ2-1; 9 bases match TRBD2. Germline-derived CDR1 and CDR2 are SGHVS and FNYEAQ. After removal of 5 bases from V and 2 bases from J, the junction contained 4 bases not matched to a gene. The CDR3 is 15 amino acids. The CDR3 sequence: CASSTTSGPYNEQFF. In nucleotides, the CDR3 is TGTGCCAGCAGCACTACTAGCGGGCCCTACAATGAGCAGTTCTTC. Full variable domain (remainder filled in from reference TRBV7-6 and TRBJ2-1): GAGVSQSPRYKVTKRGQDVALRCDPISGHVSLYWYRQALGQGPEFLTYFNYEAQQDKSGLPNDRFSAERPEGSISTLTIQRTEQRDSAMYRCASSTTSGPYNEQFFGPGTRLTVL.

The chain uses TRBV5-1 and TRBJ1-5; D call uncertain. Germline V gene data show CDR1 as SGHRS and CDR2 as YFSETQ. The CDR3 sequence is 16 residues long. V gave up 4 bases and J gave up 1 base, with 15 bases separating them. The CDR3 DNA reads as TGCGCCAGCAGCAGGGCCGGGGTTTTGAGCAATCAGCCCCAGCATTTT. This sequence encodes CASSRAGVLSNQPQHF.

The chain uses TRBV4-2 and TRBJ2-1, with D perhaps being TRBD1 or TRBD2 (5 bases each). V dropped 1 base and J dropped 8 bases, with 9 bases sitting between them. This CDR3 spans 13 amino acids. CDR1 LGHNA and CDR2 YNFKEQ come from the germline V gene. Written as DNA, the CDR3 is TGTGCCAGCAGCCAAGGAATGGGGGATGAGCAGTTCTTC. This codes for CASSQGMGDEQFF.

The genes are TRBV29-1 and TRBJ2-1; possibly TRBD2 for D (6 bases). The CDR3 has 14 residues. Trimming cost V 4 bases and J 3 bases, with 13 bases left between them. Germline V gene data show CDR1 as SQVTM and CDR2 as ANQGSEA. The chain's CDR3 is CSVAERADYNEQFF. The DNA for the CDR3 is TGCAGCGTTGCGGAGCGGGCCGACTACAATGAGCAGTTCTTC.

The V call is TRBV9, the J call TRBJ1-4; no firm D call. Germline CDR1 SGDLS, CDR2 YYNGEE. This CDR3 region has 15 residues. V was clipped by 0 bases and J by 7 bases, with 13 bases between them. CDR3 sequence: CASSVGSGGSEKLFF. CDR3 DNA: TGTGCCAGCAGCGTAGGGAGCGGAGGCAGTGAAAAACTGTTTTTT.

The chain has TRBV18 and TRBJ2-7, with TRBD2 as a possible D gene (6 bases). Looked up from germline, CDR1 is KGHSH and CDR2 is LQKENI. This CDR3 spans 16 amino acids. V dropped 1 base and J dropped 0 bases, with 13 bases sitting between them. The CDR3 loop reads CASSPLFGGSSYEQYF. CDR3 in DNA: TGTGCCAGCTCACCACTCTTTGGAGGGAGCTCCTACGAGCAGTACTTC.